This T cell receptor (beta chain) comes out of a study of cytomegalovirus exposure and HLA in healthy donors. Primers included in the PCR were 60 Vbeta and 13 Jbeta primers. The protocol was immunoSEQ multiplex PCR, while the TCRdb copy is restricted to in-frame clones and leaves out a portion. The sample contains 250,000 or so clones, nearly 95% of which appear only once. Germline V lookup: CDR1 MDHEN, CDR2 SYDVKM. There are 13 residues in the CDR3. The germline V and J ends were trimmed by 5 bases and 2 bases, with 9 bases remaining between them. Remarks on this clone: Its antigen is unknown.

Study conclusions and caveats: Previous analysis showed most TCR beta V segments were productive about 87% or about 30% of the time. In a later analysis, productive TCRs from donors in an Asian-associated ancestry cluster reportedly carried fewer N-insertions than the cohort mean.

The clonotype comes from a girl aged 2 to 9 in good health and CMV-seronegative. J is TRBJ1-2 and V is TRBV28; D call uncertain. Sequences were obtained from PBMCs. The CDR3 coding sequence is TGTGCCAGCAGTCTGAGGAGAAACTATGGCTACACCTTC. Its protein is CASSLRRNYGYTF.